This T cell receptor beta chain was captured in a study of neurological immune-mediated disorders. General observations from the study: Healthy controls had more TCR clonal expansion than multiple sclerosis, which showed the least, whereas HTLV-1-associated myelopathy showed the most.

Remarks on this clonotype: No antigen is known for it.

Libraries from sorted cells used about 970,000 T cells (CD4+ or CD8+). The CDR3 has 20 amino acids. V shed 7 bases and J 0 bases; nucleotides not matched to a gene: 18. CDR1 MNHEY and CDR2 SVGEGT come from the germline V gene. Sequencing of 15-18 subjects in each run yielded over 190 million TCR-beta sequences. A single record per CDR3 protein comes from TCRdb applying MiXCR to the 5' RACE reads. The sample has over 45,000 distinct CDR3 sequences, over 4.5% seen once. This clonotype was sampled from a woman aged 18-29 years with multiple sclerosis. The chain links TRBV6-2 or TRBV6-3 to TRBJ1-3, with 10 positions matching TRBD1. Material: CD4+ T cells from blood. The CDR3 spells CASTSPTSRDRGSSGNTIYF. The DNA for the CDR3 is TGTGCCAGCACCTCCCCAACGAGCCGGGACAGGGGATCCTCTGGAAACACCATATATTTT.